A selection of T cell receptor beta chains follows, all from one sample in a study of glioma-infiltrating T cells after dendritic cell vaccination. Sequenced by immunoSEQ multiplex PCR; TCRdb stores in-frame clones only, minus some. The sample has roughly 100,000 clones; roughly four fifths are singletons. Specimen: blood, collected after dendritic cell vaccination. The receptors here all came from a human donor with glioblastoma. Both conserved end residues are part of each CDR3. Fields, in order: V gene, D gene, J gene, clone size, CDR3 protein, CDR3 DNA. D genes are given only for firm matches. Size values are once, few and many counts, or a class for expanded clones, and some rows have none.

TRBV4-1,NA,TRBJ1-2,NA,CASSQDTGGYDGYTF,TGCGCCAGCAGCCAAGATACTGGAGGGTATGATGGCTACACCTTC
TRBV7-2,NA,TRBJ2-7,once,CASSLEGGEQYF,TGTGCCAGCAGCTTAGAGGGAGGCGAGCAGTACTTC
TRBV9,TRBD2,TRBJ2-3,NA,CASSPGTSGPQGTQYF,TGTGCCAGCAGCCCAGGGACTAGCGGACCCCAGGGTACGCAGTATTTT
TRBV15,NA,TRBJ2-5,once,CATSRGGEETQYF,TGTGCCACCAGCAGAGGTGGGGAGGAGACCCAGTACTTC
TRBV27,NA,TRBJ2-5,NA,CASSLSWAETQYF,TGTGCCAGCAGTTTATCGTGGGCAGAGACCCAGTACTTC
TRBV5-4,NA,TRBJ2-1,few,CASSPTGYNEQFF,TGTGCCAGCAGCCCAACGGGCTACAATGAGCAGTTCTTC
TRBV7-2,NA,TRBJ2-3,NA,CASSLMGRESTDTQYF,TGTGCCAGCAGCCTAATGGGCAGGGAAAGCACAGATACGCAGTATTTT
TRBV29-1,TRBD1,TRBJ2-7,NA,CSMTGTGNEQYF,TGCAGCATGACCGGGACAGGGAACGAGCAGTACTTC
TRBV7-9,NA,TRBJ1-3,few,CASSATQRSSGNTIYF,TGTGCCAGCAGCGCTACCCAGCGAAGCTCTGGAAACACCATATATTTT
TRBV30,NA,TRBJ1-1,NA,CAWSVRTSNTEAFF,TGTGCCTGGAGTGTAAGGACATCGAACACTGAAGCTTTCTTT
TRBV7-2,NA,TRBJ2-2,NA,CASSGHNLAGELFF,TGTGCCAGCAGCGGACATAACTTGGCCGGGGAGCTGTTTTTT
TRBV27,NA,TRBJ2-7,NA,CASSLKGGAYYEQYF,TGTGCCAGCAGTTTAAAAGGCGGGGCCTACTACGAGCAGTACTTC
TRBV5-8,TRBD2,TRBJ2-5,NA,CASSPGLAGVAYQETQYF,TGTGCCAGCAGCCCGGGACTAGCGGGGGTTGCCTACCAAGAGACCCAGTACTTC
TRBV5-8,TRBD1,TRBJ1-2,NA,CASSRDRGDNYGYTF,TGTGCCAGCAGCCGGGACAGGGGAGATAACTATGGCTACACCTTC
TRBV27,NA,TRBJ1-5,few,CASSPYGQREDQPQHF,TGTGCCAGCAGTCCCTACGGACAGCGGGAGGATCAGCCCCAGCATTTT
TRBV5-1,NA,TRBJ1-1,once,CASSLEPGNTEAFF,TGCGCCAGCAGCTTGGAGCCGGGGAACACTGAAGCTTTCTTT
TRBV9,TRBD1,TRBJ2-5,few,CASGVGAGGAETQYF,TGTGCCAGCGGGGTCGGGGCAGGGGGTGCAGAGACCCAGTACTTC
TRBV9,NA,TRBJ2-2,NA,CASSVASGELFF,TGTGCCAGCAGCGTAGCGTCCGGGGAGCTGTTTTTT
TRBV18,TRBD1,TRBJ2-1,NA,CASSPERDSLSEMGFF,TGTGCCAGCTCACCCGAAAGGGACAGCCTCTCTGAGATGGGGTTCTTC
TRBV4-3,NA,TRBJ1-1,NA,CASSQTGGQNTEAFF,TGCGCCAGCAGCCAAACTGGGGGACAGAACACTGAAGCTTTCTTT
TRBV29-1,NA,TRBJ1-6,NA,CSARTEHNSPLHF,TGCAGCGCCCGGACAGAACATAATTCACCCCTCCACTTT
TRBV5-1,NA,TRBJ2-2,NA,CASSLNTGELFF,TGCGCCAGCAGCCTGAACACCGGGGAGCTGTTTTTT
TRBV5-1,TRBD1,TRBJ1-6,NA,CASSSTGQGDSPLHF,TGCGCCAGCTCCTCAACCGGACAGGGTGATTCACCCCTCCACTTT
TRBV6-1,NA,TRBJ2-5,NA,CASSLTGRETQYF,TGTGCCAGCAGCTTGACAGGGAGGGAGACCCAGTACTTC
TRBV11-2,TRBD1,TRBJ1-1,NA,CASRPNTGGEAFF,TGTGCCAGCAGACCGAACACAGGGGGCGAAGCTTTCTTT
TRBV9,TRBD1,TRBJ1-2,once,CASSPHQGRGLNYGYTF,TGTGCCAGCAGCCCACACCAGGGAAGGGGGCTTAACTATGGCTACACCTTC
TRBV15,NA,TRBJ1-1,NA,CATSRPQENKGQYTEAFF,TGTGCCACCAGCCGACCCCAGGAGAATAAAGGACAGTACACTGAAGCTTTCTTT
TRBV30,NA,TRBJ1-1,NA,CAWSLGGDTEAFF,TGTGCCTGGAGCCTTGGGGGGGACACTGAAGCTTTCTTT
TRBV7-6,TRBD1,TRBJ1-3,NA,CASSLGAGGTSGNTIYF,TGTGCCAGCAGCTTAGGGGCAGGGGGAACGTCTGGAAACACCATATATTTT
TRBV2,NA,TRBJ1-4,few,CASILGIANEKLFF,TGTGCCAGCATCCTAGGCATTGCTAATGAAAAACTGTTTTTT
TRBV19,TRBD1,TRBJ2-6,NA,CASSPSRWTGQDRAGANVLTF,TGTGCCAGTAGTCCCTCCCGCTGGACAGGACAGGACAGAGCTGGGGCCAACGTCCTGACTTTC
TRBV18,NA,TRBJ1-2,NA,CASLPGQDYGYTF,TGTGCCAGCCTCCCGGGACAAGACTATGGCTACACCTTC
TRBV5-1,NA,TRBJ1-3,large,CASREGKRDSSSGNTIYF,TGCGCCAGCCGTGAAGGGAAACGAGACAGCAGCTCTGGAAACACCATATATTTT
TRBV6-6,TRBD1,TRBJ2-7,NA,CASSRRGDREPYEQYF,TGTGCCAGCAGCCGTCGCGGGGACAGGGAGCCCTACGAGCAGTACTTC
TRBV15,TRBD1,TRBJ1-2,few,CATSRDPGQGNYGYTF,TGTGCCACCAGCAGAGATCCGGGACAGGGGAACTATGGCTACACCTTC
TRBV25-1,TRBD2,TRBJ2-5,few,CASSDQGTSEPYF,TGTGCCAGCAGTGATCAGGGGACTAGCGAACCCTACTTC
TRBV7-3,NA,TRBJ1-2,NA,CASSLTGEEGRYGYTF,TGTGCCAGCAGCTTAACCGGGGAGGAGGGGAGGTATGGCTACACCTTC
TRBV5-1,TRBD1,TRBJ2-2,NA,CASSPGQGRDTGELFF,TGCGCCAGCAGCCCCGGACAGGGCCGGGACACCGGGGAGCTGTTTTTT
TRBV7-2,NA,TRBJ1-3,NA,CASSSTGGASGNTIYF,TGTGCCAGCAGCTCCACGGGGGGCGCTTCCGGAAACACCATATATTTT
TRBV5-4,NA,TRBJ1-6,NA,CASSLVAGNTGGNNSPLHF,TGTGCCAGCAGCTTGGTGGCAGGGAATACGGGAGGGAATAATTCACCCCTCCACTTT
TRBV7-2,NA,TRBJ2-1,NA,CASSLDGEYNEQFF,TGTGCCAGCAGCTTAGATGGTGAGTACAATGAGCAGTTCTTC
TRBV25-1,NA,TRBJ1-1,NA,CASSETGLGNTEAFF,TGTGCCAGCAGTGAGACAGGTTTGGGGAACACTGAAGCTTTCTTT
TRBV11-2,TRBD1,TRBJ2-5,NA,CASSLARDRGSETQYF,TGTGCCAGCAGCTTAGCCCGGGACAGGGGTTCCGAGACCCAGTACTTC
TRBV6-1,NA,TRBJ1-1,NA,CASSPRQGPAFF,TGTGCCAGCAGTCCCCGTCAGGGGCCAGCTTTCTTT
TRBV13,NA,TRBJ2-2,few,CASSWGLNTGELFF,TGTGCCAGCAGCTGGGGACTTAACACCGGGGAGCTGTTTTTT
TRBV29-1,NA,TRBJ1-1,NA,CSVEKSSEAFF,TGCAGCGTTGAAAAGAGCTCTGAAGCTTTCTTT
TRBV19,NA,TRBJ1-1,NA,CASSISHQGNTEAFF,TGTGCCAGTAGTATTTCCCATCAGGGGAACACTGAAGCTTTCTTT
TRBV2,NA,TRBJ1-5,NA,CASRGTLWMEAQHF,TGTGCCAGCAGGGGGACACTCTGGATGGAAGCCCAGCATTTT